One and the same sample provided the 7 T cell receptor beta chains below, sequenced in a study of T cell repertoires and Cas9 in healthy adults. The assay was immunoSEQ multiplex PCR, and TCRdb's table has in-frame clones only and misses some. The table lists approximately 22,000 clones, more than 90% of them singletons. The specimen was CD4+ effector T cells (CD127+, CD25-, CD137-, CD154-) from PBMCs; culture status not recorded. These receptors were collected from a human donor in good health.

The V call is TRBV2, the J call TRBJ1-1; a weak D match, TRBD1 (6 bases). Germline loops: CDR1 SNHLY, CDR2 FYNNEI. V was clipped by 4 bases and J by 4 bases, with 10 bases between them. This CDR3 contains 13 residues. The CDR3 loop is CASSVGGFTEAFF. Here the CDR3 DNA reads TGTGCCAGCAGTGTAGGGGGTTTCACTGAAGCTTTCTTT.

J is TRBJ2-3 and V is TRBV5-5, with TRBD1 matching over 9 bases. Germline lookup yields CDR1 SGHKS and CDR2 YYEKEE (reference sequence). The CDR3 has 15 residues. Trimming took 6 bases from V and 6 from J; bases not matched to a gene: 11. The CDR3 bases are TGTGCCAGCACCGCGATCGGACAGGGGTTGGATACGCAGTATTTT. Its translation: CASTAIGQGLDTQYF. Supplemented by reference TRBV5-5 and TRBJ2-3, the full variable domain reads DAGVTQSPTHLIKTRGQQVTLRCSPISGHKSVSWYQQVLGQGPQFIFQYYEKEERGRGNFPDRFSARQFPNYSSELNVNALLLGDSALYLCASTAIGQGLDTQYFGPGTRLTVL.

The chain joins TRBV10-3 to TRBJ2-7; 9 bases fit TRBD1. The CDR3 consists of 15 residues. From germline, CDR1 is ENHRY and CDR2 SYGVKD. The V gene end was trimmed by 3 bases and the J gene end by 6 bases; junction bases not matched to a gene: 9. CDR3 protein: CAISELPGQGSEQYF. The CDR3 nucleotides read TGTGCCATCAGTGAACTTCCGGGACAGGGATCCGAGCAGTACTTC.

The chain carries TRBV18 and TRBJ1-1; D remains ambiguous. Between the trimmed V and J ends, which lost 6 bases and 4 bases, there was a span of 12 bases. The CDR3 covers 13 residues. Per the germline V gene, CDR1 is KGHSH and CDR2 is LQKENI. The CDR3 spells CASSDGGRTEAFF. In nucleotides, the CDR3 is TGTGCCAGCTCGGACGGTGGGCGCACTGAAGCTTTCTTT.

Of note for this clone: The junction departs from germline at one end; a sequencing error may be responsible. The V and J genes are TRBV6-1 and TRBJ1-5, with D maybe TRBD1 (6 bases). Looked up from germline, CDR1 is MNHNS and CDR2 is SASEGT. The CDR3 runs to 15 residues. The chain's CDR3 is CASSEGSGGNQPQHF. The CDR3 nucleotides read TGTGCCAGCAGCGAAGGGTCAGGGGGCAATCAGCCCCAGCATTTT.

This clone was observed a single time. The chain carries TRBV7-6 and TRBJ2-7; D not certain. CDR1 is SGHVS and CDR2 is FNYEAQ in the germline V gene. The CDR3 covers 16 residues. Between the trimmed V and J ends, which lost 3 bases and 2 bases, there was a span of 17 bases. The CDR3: CASSLNVEADTYEQYF. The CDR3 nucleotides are TGTGCCAGCAGCTTGAACGTTGAGGCTGACACCTACGAGCAGTACTTC.

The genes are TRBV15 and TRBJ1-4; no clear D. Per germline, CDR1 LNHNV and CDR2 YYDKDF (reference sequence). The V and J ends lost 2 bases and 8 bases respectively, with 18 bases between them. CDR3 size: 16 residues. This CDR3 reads CATSRFPRDAKEKLFF. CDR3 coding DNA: TGTGCCACCAGCAGATTCCCCCGGGATGCGAAGGAAAAACTGTTTTTT.